One T cell receptor (beta chain) is described in this entry. The entry originates in a study of blood T cell repertoires in COVID-19. Germline V gives CDR1 MNHEY, CDR2 SVGAGI. This CDR3 has 15 amino acids. Produced via immunoSEQ multiplex PCR; TCRdb's table is partial and in-frame only. The sample shows around 51,000 clones, just over 85% of them seen only once. The TCR sequence derives from an elderly man with active COVID-19. The chain has TRBV6-5 and TRBJ2-7; TRBD2 matches 9 bases. What was sequenced was peripheral blood. CDR3 sequence: CASSVKAGGSYEQYF. The CDR3 nucleotides are TGTGCTTCCTCGGTCAAAGCGGGAGGAAGCTACGAGCAGTACTTC.